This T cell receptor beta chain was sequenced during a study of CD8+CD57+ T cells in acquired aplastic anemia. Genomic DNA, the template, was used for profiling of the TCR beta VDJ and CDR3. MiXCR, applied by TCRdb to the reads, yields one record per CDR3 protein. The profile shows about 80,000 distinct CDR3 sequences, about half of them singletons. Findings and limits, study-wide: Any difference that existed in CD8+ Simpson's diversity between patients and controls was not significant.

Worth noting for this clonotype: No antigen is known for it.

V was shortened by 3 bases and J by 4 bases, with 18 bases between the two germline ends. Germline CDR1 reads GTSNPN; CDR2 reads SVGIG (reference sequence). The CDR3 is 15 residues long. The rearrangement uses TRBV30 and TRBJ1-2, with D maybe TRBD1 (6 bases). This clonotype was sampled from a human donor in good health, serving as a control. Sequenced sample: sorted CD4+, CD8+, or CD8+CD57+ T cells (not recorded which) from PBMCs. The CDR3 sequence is CAWRPWQGPGYGYTF. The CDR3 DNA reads TGTGCCTGGAGGCCCTGGCAGGGGCCGGGCTATGGCTACACCTTC.